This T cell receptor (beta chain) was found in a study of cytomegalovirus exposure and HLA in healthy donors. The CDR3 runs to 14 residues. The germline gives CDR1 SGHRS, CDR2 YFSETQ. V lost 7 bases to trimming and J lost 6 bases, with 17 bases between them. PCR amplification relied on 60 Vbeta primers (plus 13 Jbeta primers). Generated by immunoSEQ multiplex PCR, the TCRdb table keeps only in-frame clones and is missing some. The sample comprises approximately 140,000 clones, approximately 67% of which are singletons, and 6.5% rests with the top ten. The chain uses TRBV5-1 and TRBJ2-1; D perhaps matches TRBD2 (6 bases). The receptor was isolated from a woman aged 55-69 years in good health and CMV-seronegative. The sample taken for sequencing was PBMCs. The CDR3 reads CASQGLPIFNEQFF. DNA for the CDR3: TGCGCCAGCCAGGGACTCCCCATCTTCAATGAGCAGTTCTTC.